One sample yielded the 4 T cell receptor beta chains listed below, sequenced in a study of blood T cell repertoires in COVID-19. Repertoires were generated with immunoSEQ multiplex PCR, while TCRdb's copy carries only in-frame clones and drops some. The sample lists approximately 85,000 clones; 85% to 90% were seen once. Source material: peripheral blood. The receptors were gathered from a woman older than 75 with active or convalescent COVID-19.

The chain recombines TRBV18 with TRBJ2-1; 10 nucleotides match TRBD2. Looked up from germline, CDR1 is KGHSH and CDR2 is LQKENI. After removal of 8 bases from V and 6 bases from J, the junction contained 7 bases not matched to a gene. CDR3 length equals 14 residues. The CDR3 sequence is CASALAGGPNEQFF. CDR3 bases: TGTGCCAGCGCCTTAGCGGGAGGCCCCAATGAGCAGTTCTTC.

The V call is TRBV5-1, the J call TRBJ2-7, with D possibly being TRBD1 (6 bases). CDR1 and CDR2 (germline): SGHRS, YFSETQ. Trimming took 4 bases from V and 6 from J, leaving 20 bases between them. The CDR3 is 15 amino acids. For the CDR3, the DNA is TGCGCCAGCAGCGTGACACAGGGCCCTATCGGCGAGCAGTACTTC. This translates into CASSVTQGPIGEQYF. The entire variable domain, with the rest obtained from reference TRBV5-1 and TRBJ2-7, is as follows: KAGVTQTPRYLIKTRGQQVTLSCSPISGHRSVSWYQQTPGQGLQFLFEYFSETQRNKGNFPGRFSGRQFSNSRSEMNVSTLELGDSALYLCASSVTQGPIGEQYFGPGTRLTVT.

This clone was counted only a few times. The J gene is TRBJ1-6, the V gene TRBV7-9; 7 nucleotides agree with TRBD1. The CDR3 is 16 residues long. Trimming took 3 bases from V and 13 from J; bases not matched to a gene: 15. Germline V gives CDR1 SEHNR, CDR2 FQNEAQ (reference sequence). CDR3 bases: TGTGCCAGCAGCTTCCACGGGACAGCCCAGAGAGTCCCCCTCCACTTT. Translation gives CASSFHGTAQRVPLHF.

With respect to this clone: The sample holds other DNA sequences that translate to the same CDR3. The rearrangement uses TRBV9 and TRBJ2-7, with 10 bases identical to TRBD1. Looked up from germline, CDR1 is SGDLS and CDR2 is YYNGEE. Trimming cost V 0 bases and J 4 bases; bases outside gene matches: 1. The CDR3 consists of 14 residues. CDR3 coding DNA: TGTGCCAGCAGCGTAGCGGACAGGGGGTACGAGCAGTACTTC. Its translation: CASSVADRGYEQYF.